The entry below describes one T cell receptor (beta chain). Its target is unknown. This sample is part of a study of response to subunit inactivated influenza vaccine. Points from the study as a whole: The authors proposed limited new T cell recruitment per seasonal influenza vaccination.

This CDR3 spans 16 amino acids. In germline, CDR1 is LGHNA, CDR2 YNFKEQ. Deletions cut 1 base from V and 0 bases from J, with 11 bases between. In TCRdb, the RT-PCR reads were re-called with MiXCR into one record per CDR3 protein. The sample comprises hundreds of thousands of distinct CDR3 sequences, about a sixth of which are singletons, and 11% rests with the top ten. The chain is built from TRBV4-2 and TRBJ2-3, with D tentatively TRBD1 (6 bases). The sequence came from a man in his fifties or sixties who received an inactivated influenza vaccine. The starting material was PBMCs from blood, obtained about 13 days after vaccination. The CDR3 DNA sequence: TGTGCCAGCAGCCAAGCCGGGACAAGGAGCACAGATACGCAGTATTTT. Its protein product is CASSQAGTRSTDTQYF.